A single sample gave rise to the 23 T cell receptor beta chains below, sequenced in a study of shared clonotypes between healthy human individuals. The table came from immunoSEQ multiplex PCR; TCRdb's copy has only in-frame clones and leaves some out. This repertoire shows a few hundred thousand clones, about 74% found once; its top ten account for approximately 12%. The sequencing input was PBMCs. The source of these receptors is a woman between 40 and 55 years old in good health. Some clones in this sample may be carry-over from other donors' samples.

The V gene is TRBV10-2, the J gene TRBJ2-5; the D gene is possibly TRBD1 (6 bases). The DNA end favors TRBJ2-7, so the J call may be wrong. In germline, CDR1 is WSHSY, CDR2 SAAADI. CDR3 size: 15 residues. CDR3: CASSVVTGPGHEQYF. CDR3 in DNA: TGCGCCAGCAGTGTTGTGACAGGTCCGGGCCACGAGCAGTACTTC.

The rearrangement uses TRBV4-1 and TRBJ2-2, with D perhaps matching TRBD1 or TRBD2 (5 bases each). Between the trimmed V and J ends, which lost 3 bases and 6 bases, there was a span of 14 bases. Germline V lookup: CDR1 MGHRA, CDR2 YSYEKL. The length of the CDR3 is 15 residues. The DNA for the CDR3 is TGCGCCAGCAGCCACCCCGGACGGGGCGCCGGGGAGCTGTTTTTT. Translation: CASSHPGRGAGELFF.

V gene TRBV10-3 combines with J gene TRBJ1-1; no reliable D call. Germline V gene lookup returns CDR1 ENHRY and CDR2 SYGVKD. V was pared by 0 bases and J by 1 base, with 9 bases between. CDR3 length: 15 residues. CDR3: CAISESYGENTEAFF. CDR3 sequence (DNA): TGTGCCATCAGTGAGTCGTACGGGGAGAACACTGAAGCTTTCTTT.

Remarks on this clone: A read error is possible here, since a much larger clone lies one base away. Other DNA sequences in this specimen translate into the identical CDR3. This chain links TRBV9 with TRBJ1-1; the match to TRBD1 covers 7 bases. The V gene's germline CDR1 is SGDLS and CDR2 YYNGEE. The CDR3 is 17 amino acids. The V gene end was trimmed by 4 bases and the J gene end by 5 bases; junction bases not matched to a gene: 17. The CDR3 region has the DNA TGTGCCAGCAGCCCAAAACCGGTCGGGACAGTCAGGACTGAAGCTTTCTTT. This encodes CASSPKPVGTVRTEAFF.

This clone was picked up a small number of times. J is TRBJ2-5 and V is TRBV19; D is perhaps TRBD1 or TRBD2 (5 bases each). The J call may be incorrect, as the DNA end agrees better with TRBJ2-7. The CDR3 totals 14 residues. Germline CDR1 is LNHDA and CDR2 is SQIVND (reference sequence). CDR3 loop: CASSIDGTVGEQYF. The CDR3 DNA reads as TGTGCCAGTAGTATAGATGGGACGGTGGGCGAGCAGTACTTC.

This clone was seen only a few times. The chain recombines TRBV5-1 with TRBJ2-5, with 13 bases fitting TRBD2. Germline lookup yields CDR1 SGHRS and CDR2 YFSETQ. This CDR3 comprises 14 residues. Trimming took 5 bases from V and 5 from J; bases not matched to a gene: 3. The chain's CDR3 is CASSKTSGGETQYF. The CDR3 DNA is TGCGCCAGCAGTAAGACTAGCGGGGGGGAGACCCAGTACTTC. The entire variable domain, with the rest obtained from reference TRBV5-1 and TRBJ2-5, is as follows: KAGVTQTPRYLIKTRGQQVTLSCSPISGHRSVSWYQQTPGQGLQFLFEYFSETQRNKGNFPGRFSGRQFSNSRSEMNVSTLELGDSALYLCASSKTSGGETQYFGPGTRLLVL.

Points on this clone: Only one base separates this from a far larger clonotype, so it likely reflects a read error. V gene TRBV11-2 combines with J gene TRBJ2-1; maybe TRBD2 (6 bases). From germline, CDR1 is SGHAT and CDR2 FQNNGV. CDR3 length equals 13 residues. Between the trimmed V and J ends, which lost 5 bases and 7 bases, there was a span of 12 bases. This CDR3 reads CASSRGYANEQFF. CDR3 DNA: TGTGCCAGCAGCCGGGGGTATGCGAATGAGCAGTTCTTC.

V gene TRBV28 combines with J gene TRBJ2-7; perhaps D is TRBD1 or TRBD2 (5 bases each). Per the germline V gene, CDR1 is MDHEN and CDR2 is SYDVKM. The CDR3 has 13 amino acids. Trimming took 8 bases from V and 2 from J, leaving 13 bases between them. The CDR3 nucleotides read TGTGCCAGCCACCGGGACGCACCCTACGAGCAGTACTTC. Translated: CASHRDAPYEQYF.

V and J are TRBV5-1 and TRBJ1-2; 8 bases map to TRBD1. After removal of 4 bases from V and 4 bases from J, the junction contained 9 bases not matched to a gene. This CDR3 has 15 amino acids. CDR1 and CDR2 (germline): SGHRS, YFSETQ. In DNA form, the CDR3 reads TGCGCCAGCAGCACCGGACAGGGAACAGGCTATGGCTACACCTTC. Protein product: CASSTGQGTGYGYTF.

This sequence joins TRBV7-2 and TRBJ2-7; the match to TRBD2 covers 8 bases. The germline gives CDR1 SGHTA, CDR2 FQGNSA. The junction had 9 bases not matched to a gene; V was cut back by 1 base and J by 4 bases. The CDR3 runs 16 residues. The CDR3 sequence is CASSLGFGAGEYEQYF. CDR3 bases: TGTGCCAGCAGCTTAGGATTTGGAGCGGGAGAGTACGAGCAGTACTTC.

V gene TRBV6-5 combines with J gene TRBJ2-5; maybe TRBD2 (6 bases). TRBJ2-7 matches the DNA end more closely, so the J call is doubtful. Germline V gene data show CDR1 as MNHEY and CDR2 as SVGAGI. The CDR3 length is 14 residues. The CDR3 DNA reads TGTGCCAGCAGGGTAGCGGAGCTATCCTACGAGCAGTACTTC. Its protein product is CASRVAELSYEQYF.

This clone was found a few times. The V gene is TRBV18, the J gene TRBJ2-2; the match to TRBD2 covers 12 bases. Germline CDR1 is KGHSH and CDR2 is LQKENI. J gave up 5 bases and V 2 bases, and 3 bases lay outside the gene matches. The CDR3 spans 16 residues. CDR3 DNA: TGTGCCAGCTCACCAAGCCTAGCGGGAGGGACCGGGGAGCTGTTTTTT. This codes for CASSPSLAGGTGELFF.

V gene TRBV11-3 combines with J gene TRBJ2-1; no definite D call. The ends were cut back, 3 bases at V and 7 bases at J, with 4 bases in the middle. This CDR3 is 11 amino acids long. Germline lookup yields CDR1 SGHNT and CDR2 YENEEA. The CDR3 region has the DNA TGTGCCAGCAGCTTTGGGAATGAGCAGTTCTTC. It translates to CASSFGNEQFF.

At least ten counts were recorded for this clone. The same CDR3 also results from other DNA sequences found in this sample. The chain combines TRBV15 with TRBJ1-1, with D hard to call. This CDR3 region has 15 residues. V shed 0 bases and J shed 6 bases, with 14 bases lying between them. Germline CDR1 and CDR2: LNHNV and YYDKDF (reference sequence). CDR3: CATSREPRVRSEAFF. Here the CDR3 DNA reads TGTGCCACCAGCAGAGAGCCGAGGGTGAGGTCTGAAGCTTTCTTT.

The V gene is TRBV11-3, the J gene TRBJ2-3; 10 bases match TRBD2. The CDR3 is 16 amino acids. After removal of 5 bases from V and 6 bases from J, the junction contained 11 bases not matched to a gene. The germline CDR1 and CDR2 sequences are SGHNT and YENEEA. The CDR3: CASSDPSGRAPDTQYF. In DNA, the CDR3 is TGTGCCAGCAGCGATCCAAGCGGGAGGGCCCCGGATACGCAGTATTTT.

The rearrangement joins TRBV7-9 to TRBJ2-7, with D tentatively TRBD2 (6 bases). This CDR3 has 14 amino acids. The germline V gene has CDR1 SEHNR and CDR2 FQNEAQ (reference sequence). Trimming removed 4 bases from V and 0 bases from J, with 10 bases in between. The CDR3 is CASSSRRDSYEQYF. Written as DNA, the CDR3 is TGTGCCAGCAGCTCCCGGCGGGACTCCTACGAGCAGTACTTC.

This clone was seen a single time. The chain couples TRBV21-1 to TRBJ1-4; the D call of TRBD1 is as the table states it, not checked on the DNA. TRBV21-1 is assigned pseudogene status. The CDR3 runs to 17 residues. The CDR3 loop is CASIYVRTGHWNEKLFF. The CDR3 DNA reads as TGTGCCAGCATCTATGTGAGGACAGGCCACTGGAACGAAAAACTGTTTTTT.

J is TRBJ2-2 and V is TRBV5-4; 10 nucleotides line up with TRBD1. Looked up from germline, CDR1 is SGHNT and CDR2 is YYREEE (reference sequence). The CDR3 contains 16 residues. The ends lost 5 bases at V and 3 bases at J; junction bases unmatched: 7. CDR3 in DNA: TGTGCCAGCAGTCCAGCGGACAGGGGGTACACCGGGGAGCTGTTTTTT. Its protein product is CASSPADRGYTGELFF. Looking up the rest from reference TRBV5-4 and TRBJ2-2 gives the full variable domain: ETGVTQSPTHLIKTRGQQVTLRCSSQSGHNTVSWYQQALGQGPQFIFQYYREEENGRGNFPPRFSGLQFPNYSSELNVNALELDDSALYLCASSPADRGYTGELFFGEGSRLTVL.

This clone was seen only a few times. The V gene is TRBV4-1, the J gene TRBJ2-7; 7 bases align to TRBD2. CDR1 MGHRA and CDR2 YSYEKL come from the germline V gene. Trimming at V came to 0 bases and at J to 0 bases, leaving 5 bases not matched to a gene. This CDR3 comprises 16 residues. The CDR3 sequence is CASSQETSRSSYEQYF. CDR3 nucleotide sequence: TGCGCCAGCAGCCAAGAGACTAGCAGGAGCTCCTACGAGCAGTACTTC.

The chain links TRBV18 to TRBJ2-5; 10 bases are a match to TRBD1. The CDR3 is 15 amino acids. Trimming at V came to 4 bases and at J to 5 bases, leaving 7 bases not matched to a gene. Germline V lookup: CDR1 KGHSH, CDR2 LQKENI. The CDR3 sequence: CASSLEAGQGETQYF. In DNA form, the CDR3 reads TGTGCCAGCTCACTCGAAGCGGGACAGGGGGAGACCCAGTACTTC.

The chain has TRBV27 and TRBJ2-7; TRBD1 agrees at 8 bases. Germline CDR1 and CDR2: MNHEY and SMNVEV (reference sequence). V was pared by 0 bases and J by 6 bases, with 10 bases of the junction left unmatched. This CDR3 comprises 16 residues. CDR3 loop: CASSLSPTGGRREQYF. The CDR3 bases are TGTGCCAGCAGTTTATCCCCAACAGGGGGAAGGCGCGAGCAGTACTTC.

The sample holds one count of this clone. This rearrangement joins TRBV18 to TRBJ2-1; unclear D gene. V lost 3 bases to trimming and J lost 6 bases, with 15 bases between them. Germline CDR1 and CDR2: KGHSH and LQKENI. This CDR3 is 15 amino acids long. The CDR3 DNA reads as TGTGCCAGCTCACCTGCATCATGGCCCGGCAATGAGCAGTTCTTC. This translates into CASSPASWPGNEQFF.

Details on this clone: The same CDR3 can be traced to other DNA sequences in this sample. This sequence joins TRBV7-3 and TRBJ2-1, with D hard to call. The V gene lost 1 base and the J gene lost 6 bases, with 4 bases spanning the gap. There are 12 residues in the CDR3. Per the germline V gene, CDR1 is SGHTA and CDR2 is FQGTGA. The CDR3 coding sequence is TGTGCCAGCAGCTTAAGCGGCAATGAGCAGTTCTTC. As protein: CASSLSGNEQFF.